Below are 27 T cell receptor beta chains sequenced from a single sample in a study of T cells in Graves' hyperthyroidism and ophthalmopathy. It was RNA transcripts that yielded the amplified TCR beta CDR3 regions. HTBI primers were the set used in a first-round RT-PCR of the TCR CDR3. MiXCR, run by TCRdb on the multiplex PCR reads, gives a single entry per CDR3 protein. This sample yields fewer than 600,000 distinct CDR3 sequences, of which 14% are seen a single time; more than 11% belongs to the top ten. The sample comprised blood. These receptors originate from a middle-aged woman with Graves' hyperthyroidism.

This clonotype has more than one count but fewer than ten. V is TRBV29-1 and J is TRBJ2-3, with TRBD2 matching 8 bases. The length of the CDR3 is 16 residues. Germline assignment: CDR1 SQVTM and CDR2 ANQGSEA. Trimming removed 0 bases from V and 3 bases from J; junction bases left unmatched: 8. The CDR3 loop is CSVEDQFSGRTDTQYF. The CDR3 bases are TGCAGCGTTGAAGATCAATTCAGCGGGAGAACAGATACGCAGTATTTT.

In its sample, this clonotype was seen many times. The V call is TRBV28, the J call TRBJ1-2, with D hard to call. The CDR3 is made up of 13 amino acids. V was clipped by 2 bases and J by 4 bases, with 8 bases between them. CDR1 is MDHEN and CDR2 is SYDVKM in the germline V gene. The CDR3 region has the DNA TGTGCCAGCAGTTTAAAACTGCTCTATGGCTACACCTTC. As protein: CASSLKLLYGYTF.

This clonotype was seen repeatedly, ten times or more. The J gene is TRBJ2-3, the V gene TRBV7-3; TRBD1 might be the D (6 bases). V lost 4 bases and J 2 bases, leaving 10 bases between the germline ends. The CDR3 is 14 amino acids. Germline loops: CDR1 SGHTA, CDR2 FQGTGA. The CDR3 bases are TGTGCCAGCAGCTCGGGACAATTCACAGATACGCAGTATTTT. It translates to CASSSGQFTDTQYF.

This clonotype was detected many times. The chain links TRBV10-2 to TRBJ2-6; D unresolved. The CDR3 loop spans 15 amino acids. Trimming took 3 bases from V and 4 from J, leaving 10 bases between them. The germline CDR1 and CDR2 sequences are WSHSY and SAAADI. The CDR3 DNA reads as TGCGCCAGCAGTGATTTGGGAACAGGGGCCAACGTCCTGACTTTC. It codes for CASSDLGTGANVLTF.

Ten or more counts support this clonotype. The gene calls are TRBV6-1 and TRBJ1-5, with a possible D match to TRBD1 (5 bases). The CDR3 covers 14 residues. Between the trimmed V and J ends, which lost 7 bases and 1 base, there was a span of 11 bases. CDR1 is MNHNS, CDR2 SASEGT, per germline. CDR3: CASTEGISNQPQHF. In nucleotides, the CDR3 is TGTGCCAGCACGGAGGGGATAAGCAATCAGCCCCAGCATTTT.

This clonotype occurred many times. Relative to the germline gene, one junction end is altered; a read error may explain this. The chain uses TRBV27 and TRBJ2-1; 8 bases are a match to TRBD2. Germline CDR1 MNHEY, CDR2 SMNVEV (reference sequence). This CDR3 contains 15 residues. The CDR3 loop is CASSLSPNGRGEQFF. The CDR3 DNA sequence: TGTGCCAGCAGTCTATCCCCCAACGGGAGGGGAGAGCAGTTCTTC.

This clonotype was counted many times. The rearrangement joins TRBV18 to TRBJ2-3, with 7 bases aligning to TRBD2. This CDR3 is 17 amino acids long. Germline V gene lookup returns CDR1 KGHSH and CDR2 LQKENI. V shed 3 bases and J 3 bases; nucleotides not matched to a gene: 12. The CDR3 loop reads CASSPVPRTSRTDTQYF. In DNA, the CDR3 is TGTGCCAGCTCACCGGTACCTAGGACTAGTCGGACAGATACGCAGTATTTT.

This clonotype has more than one count but fewer than ten. The chain combines TRBV6-5 with TRBJ2-3; TRBD1 aligns across 12 bases. CDR1 is MNHEY, CDR2 SVGAGI, per germline. This CDR3 is built from 19 residues. The V gene end was trimmed by 2 bases and the J gene end by 5 bases; junction bases not matched to a gene: 14. CDR3 DNA: TGTGCCAGCAGTTACCTAGATCCGGGACAGGGGGCGCCAGTAGATACGCAGTATTTT. Translation gives CASSYLDPGQGAPVDTQYF.

This clonotype was recorded many times. The chain has TRBV15 and TRBJ2-7; no clear D. Germline CDR1 reads LNHNV; CDR2 reads YYDKDF (reference sequence). The CDR3 runs to 13 residues. V gave up 5 bases and J gave up 4 bases, with 12 bases separating them. The CDR3, as DNA: TGTGCCACCAGCTATCCCGCGGAGTACGAGCAGTACTTC. Protein: CATSYPAEYEQYF.

This clonotype was seen only a few times. The rearrangement uses TRBV4-1 and TRBJ1-1; D gene ambiguous. The CDR3 length is 14 residues. Germline V gene data show CDR1 as MGHRA and CDR2 as YSYEKL. V lost 0 bases to trimming and J lost 2 bases, with 7 bases between them. CDR3: CASSQDRINTEAFF. The CDR3 DNA sequence: TGCGCCAGCAGCCAAGACAGAATTAACACTGAAGCTTTCTTT.

Notes on this clonotype: This sequence may be a read error, since a much larger clone differs from it by one base. This sequence joins TRBV6-9 and TRBJ1-4, with 11 bases matching TRBD1. The CDR3 covers 17 residues. With V trimmed by 4 bases and J by 7 bases, 11 bases remained unmatched. Germline CDR1 reads MNHGY; CDR2 reads SVAAGI. The CDR3 DNA reads TGTGCCAGCAGTTTAGTAGGGACAGGGGGATCGAGTGAAAAACTGTTTTTT. Its protein is CASSLVGTGGSSEKLFF.

This clonotype was recorded many times. V and J are TRBV6-1 and TRBJ2-1; either TRBD1 or TRBD2 may supply D (5 bases each). CDR3 size: 16 residues. The germline V gene has CDR1 MNHNS and CDR2 SASEGT. Trimming took 7 bases from V and 0 from J, leaving 16 bases between them. CDR3 loop: CASTEGSASSYNEQFF. CDR3 bases: TGTGCCAGCACCGAGGGGAGCGCGAGCTCCTACAATGAGCAGTTCTTC.

This clonotype was counted ten times or more. V and J are TRBV28 and TRBJ2-7; 9 bases align to TRBD1. CDR1 and CDR2 from the germline V gene are MDHEN and SYDVKM. The CDR3 extends over 15 amino acids. J lost 1 base, V lost 6 bases, and 7 bases had no gene match. In DNA, the CDR3 is TGTGCCAGCAGAGTAGGGACAGGGAATTCCTACGAGCAGTACTTC. It specifies CASRVGTGNSYEQYF.

This clonotype has ten or more counts. This chain links TRBV7-6 with TRBJ2-1, with a weak D call TRBD2 (6 bases). Germline V gene sequence: CDR1 SGHVS, CDR2 FNYEAQ. The CDR3 loop spans 14 amino acids. Trimming took 0 bases from V and 8 from J, leaving 11 bases between them. The CDR3 spells CASSLAGRSDEQFF. The CDR3 nucleotides read TGTGCCAGCAGCTTAGCCGGGAGATCCGATGAGCAGTTCTTC.

This clonotype was observed at least ten times. The chain couples TRBV18 to TRBJ2-5; TRBD2 agrees at 13 bases. The CDR3 covers 19 residues. V lost 0 bases to trimming and J lost 2 bases; unmatched junction nucleotides: 9. Germline CDR1 reads KGHSH; CDR2 reads LQKENI. This CDR3 reads CASSPPQEPGLAGQETQYF. CDR3 DNA: TGTGCCAGCTCACCACCGCAGGAACCGGGACTAGCGGGACAAGAGACCCAGTACTTC.

This clonotype was recorded at least ten times. CDR3: CASSGLAAAYEQYF. Here the CDR3 DNA reads TGTGCCAGCTCCGGACTAGCGGCTGCCTACGAGCAGTACTTC. This chain connects TRBV2 to TRBJ2-7, with 10 bases fitting TRBD2. Unmatched junction bases numbered 6, after V lost 8 bases and J lost 2 bases. In germline, CDR1 is SNHLY, CDR2 FYNNEI. The CDR3 runs to 14 residues.

This clonotype has a count of ten or more. The chain combines TRBV7-9 with TRBJ2-7; D uncertain. The germline V gene has CDR1 SEHNR and CDR2 FQNEAQ (reference sequence). Trimming pared 0 bases from V and 0 bases from J, leaving 6 bases between. The CDR3 length is 14 residues. The CDR3 DNA is TGTGCCAGCAGCTTAGCACGCGACTCCTACGAGCAGTACTTC. This encodes CASSLARDSYEQYF.

In its sample, this clonotype was seen many times. The chain is built from TRBV12-3 or TRBV12-4 and TRBJ2-7, with 13 positions matching TRBD2. This CDR3 spans 15 amino acids. V was pared by 6 bases and J by 4 bases, with 6 bases of the junction left unmatched. Written as DNA, the CDR3 is TGTGCCAGCAGCCCCGGGACTAGCGGGATATACGAGCAGTACTTC. Protein sequence: CASSPGTSGIYEQYF.

Regarding this clonotype: Likely a read error: the CDR3 ends without its conserved phenylalanine or tryptophan. This chain uses TRBV5-1 with TRBJ2-7, with 8 bases lining up with TRBD2. The V and J ends lost 4 bases and 1 base, in that order; junction bases with no gene match: 7. Germline-derived CDR1 and CDR2 are SGHRS and YFSETQ. CDR3 length: 15 residues. The CDR3 nucleotides read TGCGCCAGCAGCCAAAATAGCGGGACTTCCTACGAGCAGTACCTC. Amino acids: CASSQNSGTSYEQYL.

The rearrangement joins TRBV29-1 to TRBJ1-2, with D possibly matching TRBD1 (5 bases). The CDR3 is made up of 13 amino acids. In germline, CDR1 is SQVTM, CDR2 ANQGSEA. Trimming removed 8 bases from V and 5 bases from J, with 18 bases in between. This CDR3 reads CSTYGTSDYGYTF. The CDR3 DNA is TGCAGCACCTATGGGACGAGCGATTATGGCTACACCTTC.

This clonotype has at least ten counts. J is TRBJ2-7 and V is TRBV5-1; 8 nucleotides align to TRBD1. V was clipped by 5 bases and J by 2 bases; unmatched bases: 3. The CDR3 has 13 residues. Germline V lookup: CDR1 SGHRS, CDR2 YFSETQ. The CDR3: CASRGQDAYEQYF. The CDR3 DNA follows: TGCGCCAGCAGGGGACAGGATGCCTACGAGCAGTACTTC.

The V call is TRBV25-1, the J call TRBJ2-1; 12 bases map to TRBD2. The germline V gene encodes CDR1 MGHDK and CDR2 SYGVNS. V trimming: 6 bases; J trimming: 7 bases; junction bases outside the gene matches: 7. The CDR3 is made up of 15 amino acids. CDR3: CASSRLAGVGNEQFF. The CDR3 region has the DNA TGTGCCAGCAGCCGACTAGCGGGAGTGGGGAATGAGCAGTTCTTC. The full variable domain, in which reference TRBV25-1 and TRBJ2-1 provide the parts outside the CDR3, is EADIYQTPRYLVIGTGKKITLECSQTMGHDKMYWYQQDPGMELHLIHYSYGVNSTEKGDLSSESTVSRIRTEHFPLTLESARPSHTSQYLCASSRLAGVGNEQFFGPGTRLTVL.

The sample holds many counts of this clonotype. The chain is built from TRBV20-1 and TRBJ2-3; 9 bases agree with TRBD2. Germline V gene data show CDR1 as DFQATT and CDR2 as SNEGSKA (reference sequence). Trimming removed 2 bases from V and 2 bases from J; junction bases left unmatched: 2. The length of the CDR3 is 14 residues. CDR3 region: CSARSSGTTDTQYF. The CDR3 DNA reads TGCAGTGCTAGATCTAGCGGGACCACAGATACGCAGTATTTT.

This clonotype was seen more than once but under ten times. The chain has TRBV6-1 and TRBJ2-1; weak D call: TRBD2 (6 bases). The CDR3 length is 15 residues. Trimming took 3 bases from V and 3 from J, leaving 12 bases between them. The V gene's germline CDR1 is MNHNS and CDR2 SASEGT. CDR3 loop: CASSDRRGRYNEQFF. For the CDR3, the DNA is TGTGCCAGCAGTGATCGGAGGGGCCGCTACAATGAGCAGTTCTTC.

The count of this clonotype is one. It may be a read error: a sequence one base away is much more abundant. The rearrangement links TRBV11-2 to TRBJ2-7; 12 bases agree with TRBD2. The CDR3 is 16 amino acids. Germline V gene lookup returns CDR1 SGHAT and CDR2 FQNNGV. The CDR3 region is CTSSFGLAGSSYEQYF. Here the CDR3 DNA reads TGTACCAGCAGCTTCGGACTAGCGGGGAGCTCCTACGAGCAGTACTTC. Supplemented by reference TRBV11-2 and TRBJ2-7, the full variable domain reads EAGVAQSPRYKIIEKRQSVAFWCNPISGHATLYWYQQILGQGPKLLIQFQNNGVVDDSQLPKDRFSAERLKGVDSTLKIQPAKLEDSAVYLCTSSFGLAGSSYEQYFGPGTRLTVT.

The chain links TRBV19 to TRBJ2-5; 7 nucleotides line up with TRBD1. This CDR3 region has 14 residues. With 5 bases clipped from V and 3 bases from J, the junction kept 6 bases outside the gene matches. Germline loops: CDR1 LNHDA, CDR2 SQIVND (reference sequence). The CDR3 here is CASSSRQGKETQYF. In DNA form, the CDR3 reads TGTGCCAGTAGTTCCCGACAGGGCAAAGAGACCCAGTACTTC.

The J gene is TRBJ1-2, the V gene TRBV30, with D maybe TRBD1 (6 bases). Trimming removed 2 bases from V and 2 bases from J, with 9 bases in between. Germline values: CDR1 GTSNPN, CDR2 SVGIG (reference sequence). This CDR3 is built from 13 residues. CDR3 sequence (DNA): TGTGCCTGGAGTAGGGGGGCGAACTATGGCTACACCTTC. Translating it yields CAWSRGANYGYTF. The full variable domain, completed using reference TRBV30 and TRBJ1-2, is SQTIHQWPATLVQPVGSPLSLECTVEGTSNPNLYWYRQAAGRGLQLLFYSVGIGQISSEVPQNLSASRPQDRQFILSSKKLLLSDSGFYLCAWSRGANYGYTFGSGTRLTVV.